Given below is one TCR beta chain in context. No antigen is known for it. This entry comes from a study of graft-versus-host responses after intestinal transplantation. Study as a whole: All recipients got anti-thymocyte globulin induction, then tacrolimus and steroids for approximately 3 years.

Data came from immunoSEQ multiplex PCR; TCRdb stores just in-frame clones and leaves some out. The table has some 100,000 clones, more than 75% seen once. This sample comprised unstimulated CD4+ T cells sorted from spleen or lymph node cells, obtained before transplant. The sequence was collected from a human donor who was the organ donor for an intestinal transplant.

The CDR3 DNA reads TGTGCCAGCTCAACAGGGATGGATTCACCCCTCCACTTT. Amino acids: CASSTGMDSPLHF. The V and J genes are TRBV7-3 and TRBJ1-6; the D gene is possibly TRBD1 (6 bases). V was shortened by 8 bases and J by 8 bases, with 13 bases between the two germline ends. CDR1 and CDR2 (germline): SGHTA, FQGTGA. CDR3 length: 13 amino acids.